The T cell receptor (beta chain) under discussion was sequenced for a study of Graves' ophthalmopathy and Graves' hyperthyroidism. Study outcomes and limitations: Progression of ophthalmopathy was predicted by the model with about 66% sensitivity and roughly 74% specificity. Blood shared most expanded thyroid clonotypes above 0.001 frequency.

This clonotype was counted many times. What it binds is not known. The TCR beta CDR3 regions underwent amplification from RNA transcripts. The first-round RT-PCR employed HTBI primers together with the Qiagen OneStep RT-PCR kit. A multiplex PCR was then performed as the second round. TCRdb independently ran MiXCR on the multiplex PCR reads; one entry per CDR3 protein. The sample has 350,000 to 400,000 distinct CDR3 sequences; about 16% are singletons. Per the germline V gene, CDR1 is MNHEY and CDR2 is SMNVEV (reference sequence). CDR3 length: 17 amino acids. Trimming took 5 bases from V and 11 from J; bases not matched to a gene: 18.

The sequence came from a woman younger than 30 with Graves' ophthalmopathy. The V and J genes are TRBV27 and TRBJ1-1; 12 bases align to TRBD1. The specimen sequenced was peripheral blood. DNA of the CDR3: TGTGCCAGCAGTCCCTTAAACTTCGCCGGGACAGGGGGCGAGGCTTTCTTT. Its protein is CASSPLNFAGTGGEAFF.